This T cell receptor (beta chain) comes out of a study of CD8+CD57+ T cells in acquired aplastic anemia. About the study: The study obtained an average of about 3.1 ug of DNA from sorted CD4+ and CD8+ cells.

Patients selected for sequencing had displayed CD8+CD57+ cell expansion by flow cytometry. Germline V gene sequence: CDR1 SGDLS, CDR2 YYNGEE. Trimming took 0 bases from V and 0 from J, leaving 13 bases between them. The CDR3 extends over 17 amino acids. TCR beta VDJ and CDR3 profiling used genomic DNA as template. Each CDR3 protein gets one entry after TCRdb re-called the reads with MiXCR. The sample lists 260,000 or so distinct CDR3 sequences, roughly 82% occurring once. The V gene is TRBV9, the J gene TRBJ1-5; a weak D match, TRBD1 (5 bases). This clonotype was obtained from a human donor with aplastic anemia. The source material was sorted CD4+, CD8+, or CD8+CD57+ T cells (not recorded which) from PBMCs. The CDR3 sequence is CASSVGAGQYSNQPQHF. DNA for the CDR3: TGTGCCAGCAGCGTAGGGGCAGGGCAATATAGCAATCAGCCCCAGCATTTT.